Shown below are 12 T cell receptor beta chains from a single sample sequenced in a study of blood T cell repertoires in COVID-19. Sequencing was performed with immunoSEQ multiplex PCR; in TCRdb, only in-frame clones are kept and a portion is missing. The sample lists about 210,000 clones; 80% were seen once. Sample: peripheral blood. These TCRs come from a man in his fifties or sixties with acute or convalescent COVID-19.

The genes are TRBV9 and TRBJ2-5; unclear D gene. This CDR3 contains 14 residues. V was cut by 0 bases and J by 0 bases, with 6 bases left in between. Germline CDR1 is SGDLS and CDR2 is YYNGEE. The CDR3 coding sequence is TGTGCCAGCAGCGTAGACGGTTACCAAGAGACCCAGTACTTC. Its protein product is CASSVDGYQETQYF.

The chain couples TRBV4-2 to TRBJ2-1; D is possibly TRBD2 (5 bases). Germline CDR1 LGHNA, CDR2 YNFKEQ. This CDR3 contains 16 residues. The V gene lost 0 bases and the J gene lost 1 base, with 10 bases spanning the gap. The CDR3 sequence is CASSQDGERSYNEQFF. CDR3 sequence (DNA): TGTGCCAGCAGCCAAGACGGGGAACGGTCCTACAATGAGCAGTTCTTC.

The chain links TRBV6-2 or TRBV6-3 to TRBJ1-1, with 10 bases identical to TRBD1. The CDR3 extends over 18 amino acids. Per germline, CDR1 MNHEY and CDR2 SVGEGT. V shed 2 bases and J 1 base; nucleotides not matched to a gene: 10. The CDR3 DNA follows: TGTGCCAGCAGTTACCCTGTCCCGGGACAGGGGAGGAACACTGAAGCTTTCTTT. Its protein product is CASSYPVPGQGRNTEAFF.

The chain has TRBV28 and TRBJ1-3; 8 nucleotides agree with TRBD1. The trim removed 9 bases at V and 7 bases at J, leaving 11 bases unmatched. Germline values: CDR1 MDHEN, CDR2 SYDVKM. The CDR3 contains 14 residues. CDR3 in DNA: TGTGCCAGAGGGTCTTGGACAGGGTGGAACACCATATATTTT. It translates to CARGSWTGWNTIYF.

CDR3 sequence: CASSLAGANEKLFF. The CDR3 DNA is TGTGCCAGCAGCTTAGCGGGAGCTAATGAAAAACTGTTTTTT. The rearrangement joins TRBV7-9 to TRBJ1-4, with D hard to call. The CDR3 consists of 14 residues. CDR1 and CDR2 (germline): SEHNR, FQNEAQ (reference sequence). V was trimmed by 0 bases and J by 3 bases, leaving 5 bases between them.

This clone was seen just once. The chain couples TRBV14 to TRBJ2-2; 8 bases align to TRBD1. CDR3 size: 16 residues. CDR1 is SGHDN, CDR2 FVKESK, per germline. The V and J ends lost 3 bases and 0 bases, in that order; junction bases with no gene match: 3. The CDR3 is CASSQIQGANTGELFF. CDR3 DNA: TGTGCCAGCAGCCAGATACAGGGGGCGAACACCGGGGAGCTGTTTTTT.

A few counts support this clone. The V and J genes are TRBV25-1 and TRBJ1-1; 10 nucleotides align to TRBD1. This CDR3 is built from 13 residues. CDR1 and CDR2 (germline): MGHDK, SYGVNS. Unmatched junction bases numbered 4, after V lost 2 bases and J lost 10 bases. The CDR3 DNA is TGTGCCAGCAGTGAACGGACAGGGGGGCGAGCTTTCTTT. Translation gives CASSERTGGRAFF.

The chain couples TRBV24-1 to TRBJ1-5; D not resolved. V was clipped by 2 bases and J by 5 bases, with 6 bases between them. This CDR3 is built from 13 residues. Germline V lookup: CDR1 KGHDR, CDR2 SFDVKD. CDR3 residues: CATSDSLYQPQHF. DNA of the CDR3: TGTGCCACCAGTGATTCCTTATATCAGCCCCAGCATTTT.

This CDR3 reads CASSRAGATEAFF. The CDR3 DNA reads as TGCGCCAGCAGCCGGGCAGGGGCCACTGAAGCTTTCTTT. The chain links TRBV4-3 to TRBJ1-1; D might be TRBD1 (6 bases). V was clipped by 4 bases and J by 4 bases, with 10 bases between them. Germline CDR1 is LGHNA and CDR2 is YSLEER. This CDR3 region has 13 residues.

The rearrangement uses TRBV3-1 (or the pseudogene TRBV3-2) and TRBJ2-1; TRBD2 aligns across 9 bases. V gave up 4 bases and J gave up 4 bases; unmatched junction bases: 5. From germline, CDR1 is LGHDT and CDR2 YNNKEL (reference sequence). The CDR3 has 15 residues. Written as DNA, the CDR3 is TGTGCCAGCAGCCCAGGACTAGCGAGTTACAATGAGCAGTTCTTC. It translates to CASSPGLASYNEQFF.

In its sample, this clone was seen a few times. V and J are TRBV4-3 and TRBJ2-1; no clear D gene. This CDR3 spans 14 amino acids. The germline V gene has CDR1 LGHNA and CDR2 YSLEER. The V end was cut by 3 bases, the J end by 4 bases, with 10 bases between. The CDR3 coding sequence is TGCGCCAGCAGCCACCCGTCGGGTTACAATGAGCAGTTCTTC. Its translation is CASSHPSGYNEQFF.

The chain joins TRBV18 to TRBJ1-3, with a tentative D call TRBD1 (5 bases). The ends were cut back, 3 bases at V and 0 bases at J, with 15 bases in the middle. In germline, CDR1 is KGHSH, CDR2 LQKENI. The CDR3 has 17 amino acids. CDR3 loop: CASSPGPPKSSGNTIYF. Written as DNA, the CDR3 is TGTGCCAGCTCACCGGGGCCCCCCAAGAGCTCTGGAAACACCATATATTTT. The full variable domain, in which reference TRBV18 and TRBJ1-3 provide the parts outside the CDR3, is NAGVMQNPRHLVRRRGQEARLRCSPMKGHSHVYWYRQLPEEGLKFMVYLQKENIIDESGMPKERFSAEFPKEGPSILRIQQVVRGDSAAYFCASSPGPPKSSGNTIYFGEGSWLTVV.